These T cell receptor beta chains were read from a single sample in a study of T cell responses to AZD1222 COVID-19 vaccine. TCRdb keeps only in-frame clones here, not all; method: immunoSEQ multiplex PCR. The sample includes 150,000 to 200,000 clones, 85% to 95% seen only once; the top ten take just over 5%. The sequences come from peripheral blood, collected 28 days after the second AZD1222 dose. These receptors were taken from an adult who received the AZD1222 COVID-19 vaccine. The CDR3 runs from the conserved cysteine through the conserved F or W. The D gene is left open where the match is weak. The size entry is marked missing in some rows and otherwise reads once, few, many or a size class.

clone_size j_call v_call d_call cdr3_length cdr3_aa cdr3_nt
NA TRBJ2-5 TRBV11-3 TRBD2 15 CASSLGRLAEETQYF TGTGCCAGCAGCTTAGGTCGACTAGCGGAAGAGACCCAGTACTTC
NA TRBJ2-1 TRBV6-5 TRBD2 15 CASRPGTSGMNEQFF TGTGCCAGCAGACCCGGGACTAGCGGGATGAATGAGCAGTTCTTC
NA TRBJ1-5 TRBV7-9 NA 15 CASSLTGASNQPQHF TGTGCCAGCAGCTTAACGGGGGCTAGCAATCAGCCCCAGCATTTT
NA TRBJ1-1 TRBV7-3 NA 14 CASSLSRGNTEAFF TGTGCCAGCAGCTTAAGCAGGGGGAACACTGAAGCTTTCTTT
NA TRBJ2-1 TRBV2 TRBD1 13 CASRGTVYNEQFF TGTGCCAGCAGGGGGACAGTATACAATGAGCAGTTCTTC
NA TRBJ2-3 TRBV14 TRBD2 17 CASSHPTAGGPTDTQYF TGTGCCAGCAGCCATCCCACAGCGGGAGGGCCCACAGATACGCAGTATTTT
NA TRBJ2-7 TRBV27 NA 15 CASTPRPGTNYEQYF TGTGCCAGCACCCCCCGTCCCGGGACAAACTACGAGCAGTACTTC
NA TRBJ2-7 TRBV5-6 NA 15 CASSSEQAINYEQYF TGTGCCAGCAGCTCGGAGCAGGCAATAAACTACGAGCAGTACTTC
NA TRBJ2-1 TRBV2 NA 14 CASSLDVNYNEQFF TGTGCCAGCAGTTTGGACGTAAACTACAATGAGCAGTTCTTC
NA TRBJ1-4 TRBV15 TRBD1 17 CATSRDGTDSFNEKLFF TGTGCCACCAGCAGAGATGGGACAGACAGTTTTAATGAAAAACTGTTTTTT
NA TRBJ1-3 TRBV6-5 NA 14 CASRPPGPEGTIYF TGTGCCAGCAGGCCTCCGGGCCCCGAGGGCACCATATATTTT
NA TRBJ1-4 TRBV7-8 TRBD1 15 CASSPGTGIGEKLFF TGTGCCAGCAGCCCAGGGACAGGGATTGGCGAAAAACTGTTTTTT
NA TRBJ1-2 TRBV29-1 NA 12 CSVVGGVLGYTF TGCAGCGTTGTCGGGGGGGTTCTTGGCTACACCTTC
once TRBJ2-3 TRBV30 TRBD2 14 CAWSVAGVTDTQYF TGTGCCTGGAGTGTAGCGGGAGTGACAGATACGCAGTATTTT
once TRBJ2-5 TRBV28 NA 16 CASRPGAGEGGETQYF TGTGCCAGCAGGCCGGGAGCGGGCGAAGGGGGGGAGACCCAGTACTTC
NA TRBJ1-6 TRBV27 NA 17 CASSLYPPPIYNSPLHF TGTGCCAGCAGTTTATACCCGCCTCCGATCTATAATTCACCCCTCCACTTT
NA TRBJ1-6 TRBV18 TRBD1 17 CASSPQGAPSRWSPLHF TGTGCCAGCTCACCACAGGGGGCCCCGTCCCGATGGTCACCCCTCCACTTT
NA TRBJ1-1 TRBV4-1 TRBD1 19 CASSRFYPPRQGMNTEAFF TGCGCCAGCAGCCGTTTTTACCCTCCTCGACAGGGGATGAACACTGAAGCTTTCTTT
NA TRBJ1-2 TRBV7-9 TRBD1 12 CASSSTGQILIF TGTGCCAGCAGCTCGACGGGACAGATACTTATCTTC
NA TRBJ1-5 TRBV3-1/TRBV3-2 NA 14 CASSQGGGKQPQHF TGTGCCAGCAGCCAAGGGGGAGGGAAGCAGCCCCAGCATTTT
NA TRBJ1-1 TRBV4-1 TRBD1 15 CASSQGQGTLSEAFF TGCGCCAGCAGCCAAGGACAGGGGACGCTTTCTGAAGCTTTCTTT
NA TRBJ2-6 TRBV5-4 TRBD2 18 CASSPGTSGETGANVLTF TGTGCCAGCAGCCCAGGGACTAGCGGGGAGACTGGGGCCAACGTCCTGACTTTC
NA TRBJ1-1 TRBV7-2 NA 13 CASRRFGEAEAFF TGTGCCAGCAGGCGGTTCGGGGAGGCTGAAGCTTTCTTT
NA TRBJ2-3 TRBV27 NA 14 CASSLSGSRHTQYF TGTGCCAGCAGTTTATCGGGGAGTAGGCATACGCAGTATTTT
once TRBJ2-2 TRBV4-2 TRBD2 20 CASSQERVGTSGSWTGELFF TGTGCCAGCAGCCAAGAGAGGGTCGGGACTAGCGGTTCGTGGACCGGGGAGCTGTTTTTT
NA TRBJ2-1 TRBV27 NA 13 CASSPSLGQKQFF TGTGCCAGCAGTCCCTCCCTGGGTCAAAAGCAGTTCTTC
NA TRBJ2-2 TRBV9 NA 14 CASSLGTNTGELFF TGTGCCAGCAGCCTCGGGACGAACACCGGGGAGCTGTTTTTT
NA TRBJ1-1 TRBV19 NA 13 CASSRNGDTEAFF TGTGCCAGTAGTAGAAACGGGGACACTGAAGCTTTCTTT
NA TRBJ1-5 TRBV4-3 TRBD1 17 CASSQDWAQGVDQPQHF TGCGCCAGCAGCCAAGATTGGGCCCAGGGGGTGGATCAGCCCCAGCATTTT
NA TRBJ2-2 TRBV15 TRBD1 17 CATSRGGTGGENGELFF TGTGCCACCAGCAGAGGTGGGACAGGGGGCGAGAACGGGGAGCTGTTTTTT
once TRBJ2-1 TRBV28 NA 11 CASWGDNEQFF TGTGCCAGCTGGGGAGACAATGAGCAGTTCTTC
once TRBJ1-3 TRBV5-1 NA 17 CASSLVSGDSRGNTIYF TGCGCCAGCAGCTTGGTTTCAGGGGATAGTCGTGGAAACACCATATATTTT
NA TRBJ2-7 TRBV14 NA 15 CASSLTSGGFYEQYF TGTGCCAGCAGCCTCACGTCTGGCGGGTTCTACGAGCAGTACTTC
NA TRBJ2-7 TRBV2 NA 16 CASQISRAAASYEQYF TGTGCCAGCCAAATCTCGAGGGCAGCGGCCTCCTACGAGCAGTACTTC
NA TRBJ1-5 TRBV2 NA 15 CASRTFRGSNQPQHF TGTGCCAGCAGGACTTTCAGGGGCAGCAATCAGCCCCAGCATTTT
NA TRBJ2-1 TRBV5-8 TRBD1 12 CASDRGAFEQFF TGTGCCAGCGACAGGGGAGCCTTTGAGCAGTTCTTC
NA TRBJ2-2 TRBV7-2 TRBD1 15 CASSPGTGVTGELFF TGTGCCAGCAGCCCCGGGACAGGGGTGACCGGGGAGCTGTTTTTT
once TRBJ1-1 TRBV6-5 NA 13 CASRTAVNTEAFF TGTGCCAGCAGGACCGCTGTGAACACTGAAGCTTTCTTT
NA TRBJ1-6 TRBV12-3/TRBV12-4 TRBD1 13 CASKGQTNSPLHF TGTGCCAGCAAGGGACAGACAAATTCACCCCTCCACTTT
NA TRBJ2-1 TRBV6-5 TRBD2 15 CASSPTSGIYNEQFF TGTGCCAGCAGCCCCACTAGCGGGATTTACAATGAGCAGTTCTTC
once TRBJ1-2 TRBV19 TRBD1 14 CASSPGTGNYGYTF TGTGCCAGTAGTCCGGGGACAGGGAACTATGGCTACACCTTC
NA TRBJ2-7 TRBV6-5 TRBD1 14 CASRAGTGTYEQYF TGTGCCAGCAGGGCCGGGACAGGGACCTACGAGCAGTACTTC
NA TRBJ1-2 TRBV6-6 NA 14 CASSYEGGNYGYTF TGTGCCAGCAGTTACGAGGGAGGAAACTATGGCTACACCTTC
NA TRBJ2-4 TRBV5-1 TRBD1 13 CASRTGAQNIQYF TGCGCCAGCAGGACAGGGGCTCAAAACATTCAGTACTTC
NA TRBJ1-6 TRBV19 NA 18 CASSTMDPRSTYNSPLHF TGTGCCAGTAGTACTATGGACCCAAGGAGCACCTATAATTCACCCCTCCACTTT
NA TRBJ2-7 TRBV4-1 NA 15 CASSQDRGNSYEQYF TGCGCCAGCAGCCAAGACCGGGGCAACTCCTACGAGCAGTACTTC
NA TRBJ1-6 TRBV5-1 NA 17 CASSPFGSSSYNSPLHF TGCGCCAGCAGCCCTTTCGGTTCAAGCTCCTATAATTCACCCCTCCACTTT
NA TRBJ1-2 TRBV27 TRBD1 15 CASKPRQGGAYGYTF TGTGCCAGCAAACCCCGACAGGGGGGGGCCTATGGCTACACCTTC
NA TRBJ2-2 TRBV7-9 NA 17 CASSLVARAENTGELFF TGTGCCAGCAGCTTAGTGGCGAGGGCAGAGAACACCGGGGAGCTGTTTTTT
NA TRBJ1-5 TRBV7-2 NA 13 CASSSRGSQPQHF TGTGCCAGCAGCTCGAGGGGTTCTCAGCCCCAGCATTTT